Listed below are T cell receptor beta chains from one sample, sequenced in a study of regulatory and conventional T cells in RAG deficiency. TCRdb keeps only in-frame clones here, not all; method: immunoSEQ multiplex PCR. Among roughly 35,000 clones listed, about 89% were seen once. These data are also associated with another study on regulatory T cells.

Sequencing was carried out using CD8+ T cells sorted from blood. These receptors were obtained from a human donor in good health. Each CDR3 is given with its conserved first and last residue. The order of the fields is D gene, clone size, J gene, V gene, CDR3 protein, CDR3 DNA. The D gene is left open where the match is weak. Part of the rows lack a size; the others show once, few, many or a class for expanded clones.

d_call: -
clone_size: -
j_call: TRBJ2-7
v_call: TRBV14
cdr3_aa: CASSQPLAPYEQYF
cdr3_nt: TGTGCCAGCAGCCAGCCCCTAGCACCCTACGAGCAGTACTTC

d_call: -
clone_size: -
j_call: TRBJ2-2
v_call: TRBV7-9
cdr3_aa: CASSLSIDSGGELFF
cdr3_nt: TGTGCCAGCAGCTTAAGCATAGACTCAGGCGGGGAGCTGTTTTTT

d_call: TRBD2
clone_size: -
j_call: TRBJ2-4
v_call: TRBV9
cdr3_aa: CASSPRGGLAKNIQYF
cdr3_nt: TGTGCCAGCAGCCCCCGGGGGGGGCTAGCCAAAAACATTCAGTACTTC

d_call: -
clone_size: -
j_call: TRBJ2-1
v_call: TRBV19
cdr3_aa: CASIGSGGRANEQFF
cdr3_nt: TGTGCCAGTATCGGTAGCGGAGGAAGGGCCAATGAGCAGTTCTTC

d_call: -
clone_size: -
j_call: TRBJ2-1
v_call: TRBV7-9
cdr3_aa: CASSLSWGYEQFF
cdr3_nt: TGTGCCAGCAGCTTATCCTGGGGGTATGAGCAGTTCTTC

d_call: -
clone_size: -
j_call: TRBJ2-2
v_call: TRBV5-1
cdr3_aa: CASSSKGGNTGELFF
cdr3_nt: TGCGCCAGCAGCTCCAAGGGCGGAAACACCGGGGAGCTGTTTTTT

d_call: TRBD2
clone_size: -
j_call: TRBJ2-7
v_call: TRBV7-9
cdr3_aa: CASSPGLAGGSGYEQYF
cdr3_nt: TGTGCCAGCAGTCCCGGGCTAGCGGGAGGGAGTGGCTACGAGCAGTACTTC

d_call: TRBD2
clone_size: -
j_call: TRBJ2-7
v_call: TRBV5-4
cdr3_aa: CASSQDSGGAYEQYF
cdr3_nt: TGTGCCAGCAGCCAAGATAGCGGGGGGGCCTACGAGCAGTACTTC

d_call: -
clone_size: -
j_call: TRBJ1-1
v_call: TRBV2
cdr3_aa: CASSVGEAFF
cdr3_nt: TGTGCCAGCAGTGTGGGGGAGGCTTTCTTT

d_call: TRBD1
clone_size: -
j_call: TRBJ1-2
v_call: TRBV5-4
cdr3_aa: CASSLENRGGRDTF
cdr3_nt: TGTGCCAGCAGCTTGGAGAATAGAGGGGGCAGGGACACCTTC

d_call: -
clone_size: -
j_call: TRBJ2-2
v_call: TRBV7-8
cdr3_aa: CASSFLDSNPGELFF
cdr3_nt: TGTGCCAGCAGCTTTCTGGACAGTAATCCCGGGGAGCTGTTTTTT

d_call: TRBD2
clone_size: -
j_call: TRBJ2-1
v_call: TRBV27
cdr3_aa: CASSFTSGGLNEQFF
cdr3_nt: TGTGCCAGCAGCTTCACTAGCGGGGGCCTCAATGAGCAGTTCTTC

d_call: TRBD1
clone_size: -
j_call: TRBJ2-1
v_call: TRBV7-8
cdr3_aa: CASSLEGQGALNEQFF
cdr3_nt: TGTGCCAGCAGCTTAGAGGGACAGGGGGCGCTCAATGAGCAGTTCTTC

d_call: TRBD2
clone_size: -
j_call: TRBJ2-5
v_call: TRBV7-9
cdr3_aa: CASSLILAGVMHF
cdr3_nt: TGTGCCAGCAGCTTGATACTAGCGGGAGTTATGCACTTC

d_call: TRBD1
clone_size: once
j_call: TRBJ2-2
v_call: TRBV18
cdr3_aa: CASSPTGVAGELFF
cdr3_nt: TGTGCCAGCTCACCCACAGGGGTAGCCGGGGAGCTGTTTTTT

d_call: -
clone_size: -
j_call: TRBJ2-7
v_call: TRBV7-3
cdr3_aa: CASSLKGGSYEQYF
cdr3_nt: TGTGCCAGCAGCCTTAAGGGGGGTTCCTACGAGCAGTACTTC

d_call: TRBD2
clone_size: -
j_call: TRBJ2-2
v_call: TRBV28
cdr3_aa: CASSPGLAGGLSGELFF
cdr3_nt: TGTGCCAGCAGTCCGGGACTAGCGGGAGGGCTCAGCGGGGAGCTGTTTTTT

d_call: TRBD2
clone_size: -
j_call: TRBJ2-7
v_call: TRBV19
cdr3_aa: CASAPSGVNYEQYF
cdr3_nt: TGTGCCAGTGCTCCTAGCGGGGTCAACTACGAGCAGTACTTC

d_call: -
clone_size: few
j_call: TRBJ2-5
v_call: TRBV11-2
cdr3_aa: CASSPGVLNQETQYF
cdr3_nt: TGTGCCAGCAGCCCGGGGGTACTGAACCAAGAGACCCAGTACTTC

d_call: -
clone_size: -
j_call: TRBJ1-2
v_call: TRBV7-9
cdr3_aa: CASSFGGDYGYTF
cdr3_nt: TGTGCCAGCAGTTTTGGAGGGGACTATGGCTACACCTTC

d_call: TRBD2
clone_size: -
j_call: TRBJ2-7
v_call: TRBV2
cdr3_aa: CASGGGLAGMSSYEQYF
cdr3_nt: TGTGCCAGCGGGGGGGGACTAGCGGGCATGAGCTCCTACGAGCAGTACTTC

d_call: -
clone_size: -
j_call: TRBJ1-6
v_call: TRBV27
cdr3_aa: CASSSLPPGAGYNSPLHF
cdr3_nt: TGTGCCAGCAGTTCACTCCCCCCAGGGGCAGGTTATAATTCACCCCTCCACTTT

d_call: -
clone_size: -
j_call: TRBJ1-1
v_call: TRBV9
cdr3_aa: CASSVTGQQNTEAFF
cdr3_nt: TGTGCCAGCAGCGTCACGGGGCAACAGAACACTGAAGCTTTCTTT

d_call: -
clone_size: -
j_call: TRBJ2-7
v_call: TRBV6-1
cdr3_aa: CASTSSYARGLKCF
cdr3_nt: TGTGCCAGCACCTCCTCATACGCGAGGGGTTTGAAGTGCTTC

d_call: TRBD1
clone_size: -
j_call: TRBJ1-5
v_call: TRBV27
cdr3_aa: CASGKGQKFNSNQPQHF
cdr3_nt: TGTGCCAGCGGTAAGGGACAGAAATTTAATAGCAATCAGCCCCAGCATTTT